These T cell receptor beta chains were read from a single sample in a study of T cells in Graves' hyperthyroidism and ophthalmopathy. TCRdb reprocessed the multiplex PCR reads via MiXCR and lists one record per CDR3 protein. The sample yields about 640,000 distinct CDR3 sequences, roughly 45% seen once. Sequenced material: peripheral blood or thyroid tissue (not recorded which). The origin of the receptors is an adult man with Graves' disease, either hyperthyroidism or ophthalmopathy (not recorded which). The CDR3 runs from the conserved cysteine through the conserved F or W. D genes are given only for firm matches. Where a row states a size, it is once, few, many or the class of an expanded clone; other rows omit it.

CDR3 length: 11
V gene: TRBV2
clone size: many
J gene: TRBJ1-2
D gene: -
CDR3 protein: CASSPDYGYTF
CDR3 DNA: TGTGCCAGCAGCCCGGACTATGGCTACACCTTC

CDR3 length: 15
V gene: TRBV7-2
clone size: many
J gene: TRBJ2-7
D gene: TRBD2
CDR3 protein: CASSLRTSGQYEQYF
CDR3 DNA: TGTGCCAGCAGCTTAAGGACTAGCGGGCAATACGAGCAGTACTTC

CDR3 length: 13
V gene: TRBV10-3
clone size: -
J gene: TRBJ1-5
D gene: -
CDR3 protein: CAISSSGSQPQHF
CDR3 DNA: TGTGCCATCAGTTCGTCAGGGAGTCAGCCCCAGCATTTT

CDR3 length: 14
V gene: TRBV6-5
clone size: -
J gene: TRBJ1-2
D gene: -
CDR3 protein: CASSYTPGQGSYTF
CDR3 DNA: TGTGCCAGCAGTTACACCCCCGGTCAGGGAAGCTACACCTTC

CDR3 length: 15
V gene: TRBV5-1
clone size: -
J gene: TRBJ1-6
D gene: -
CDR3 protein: CASSLAGTSNSPLHF
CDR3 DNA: TGCGCCAGCAGCTTGGCCGGGACAAGTAATTCACCCCTCCACTTT

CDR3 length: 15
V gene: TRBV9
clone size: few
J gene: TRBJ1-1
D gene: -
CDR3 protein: CASSVKEGQGTEAFF
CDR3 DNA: TGTGCCAGCAGCGTAAAAGAGGGGCAGGGCACTGAAGCTTTCTTT

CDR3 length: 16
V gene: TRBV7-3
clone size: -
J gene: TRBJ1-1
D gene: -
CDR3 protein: CASSGTLSEGNTEAFF
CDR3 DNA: TGTGCCAGCAGTGGGACCCTCAGCGAGGGGAACACTGAAGCTTTCTTT

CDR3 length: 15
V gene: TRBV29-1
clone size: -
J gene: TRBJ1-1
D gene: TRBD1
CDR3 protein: CSSKLNRGGNTEAFF
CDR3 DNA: TGCAGCTCCAAACTAAACAGGGGCGGTAACACTGAAGCTTTCTTT

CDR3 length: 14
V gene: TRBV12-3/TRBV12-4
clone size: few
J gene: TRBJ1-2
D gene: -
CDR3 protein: CASSLQQGNYGYTF
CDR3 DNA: TGTGCCAGCAGTTTACAACAGGGAAACTATGGCTACACCTTC

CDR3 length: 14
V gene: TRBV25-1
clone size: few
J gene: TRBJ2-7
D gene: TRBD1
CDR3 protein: CASRPGQGIYEQYF
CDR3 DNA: TGTGCCAGCAGACCGGGACAGGGAATATACGAGCAGTACTTC

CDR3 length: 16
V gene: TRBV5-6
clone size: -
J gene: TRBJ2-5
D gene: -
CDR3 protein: CASSRSQGSYQETQYF
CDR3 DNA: TGTGCCAGCAGCAGGAGCCAGGGATCGTACCAAGAGACCCAGTACTTC

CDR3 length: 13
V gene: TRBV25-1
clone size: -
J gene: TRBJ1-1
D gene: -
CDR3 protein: CASSPPERVEAFF
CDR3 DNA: TGTGCCAGCTCACCACCTGAGAGAGTTGAAGCTTTCTTT

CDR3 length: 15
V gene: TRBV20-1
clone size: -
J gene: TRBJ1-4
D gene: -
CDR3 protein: CSARADGAFSRQLFF
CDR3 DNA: TGCAGTGCTAGAGCAGACGGTGCTTTTTCGAGACAACTGTTTTTT

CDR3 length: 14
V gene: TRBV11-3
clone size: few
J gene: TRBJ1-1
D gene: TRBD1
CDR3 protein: CASSPTGFNTEAFF
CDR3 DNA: TGTGCCAGCAGCCCGACAGGGTTCAACACTGAAGCTTTCTTT

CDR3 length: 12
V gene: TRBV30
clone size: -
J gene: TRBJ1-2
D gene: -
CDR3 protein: CAWTDSNYGYTF
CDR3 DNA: TGTGCCTGGACGGACAGCAACTATGGCTACACCTTC

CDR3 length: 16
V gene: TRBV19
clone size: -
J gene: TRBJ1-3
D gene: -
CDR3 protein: CASSPLDSSSGNTIYF
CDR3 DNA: TGTGCCAGTAGCCCTTTGGACAGCTCCTCTGGAAACACCATATATTTT

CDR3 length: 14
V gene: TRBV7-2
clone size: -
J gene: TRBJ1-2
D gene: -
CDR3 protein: CAGSQGGGGGGYTF
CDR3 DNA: TGTGCCGGCAGTCAAGGGGGAGGAGGGGGTGGCTACACCTTC

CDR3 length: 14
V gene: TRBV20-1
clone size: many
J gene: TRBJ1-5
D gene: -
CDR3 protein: CSATQGGSNQPQHF
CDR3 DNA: TGCAGTGCTACTCAGGGAGGGAGCAATCAGCCCCAGCATTTT

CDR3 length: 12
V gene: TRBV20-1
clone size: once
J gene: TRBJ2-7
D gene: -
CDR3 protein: CSARSGLYEQYF
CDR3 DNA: TGCAGTGCTAGGTCAGGGCTTTACGAGCAGTACTTC

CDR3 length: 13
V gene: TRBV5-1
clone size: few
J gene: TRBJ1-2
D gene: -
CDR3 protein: CASGKGNNYGYTF
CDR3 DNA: TGCGCCAGCGGTAAAGGGAATAACTATGGCTACACCTTC

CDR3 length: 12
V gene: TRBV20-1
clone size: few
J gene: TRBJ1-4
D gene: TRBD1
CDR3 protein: CSAPGTDEKLFF
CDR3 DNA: TGCAGTGCCCCCGGGACAGATGAAAAACTGTTTTTT

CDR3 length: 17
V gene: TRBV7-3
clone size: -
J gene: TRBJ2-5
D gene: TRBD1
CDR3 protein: CASSLRPPGQLGDTQYF
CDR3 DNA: TGTGCCAGCAGCTTAAGACCCCCGGGACAGTTAGGAGATACCCAGTACTTC

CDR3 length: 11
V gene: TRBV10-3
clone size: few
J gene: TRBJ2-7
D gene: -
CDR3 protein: CASDQGDEQYF
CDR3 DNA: TGTGCCAGCGATCAAGGGGACGAGCAGTACTTC

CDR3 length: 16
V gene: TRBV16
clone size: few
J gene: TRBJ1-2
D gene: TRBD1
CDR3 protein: CASSQARTGGAYGYTF
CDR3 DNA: TGTGCCAGCAGCCAGGCCCGGACAGGGGGCGCCTATGGCTACACCTTC

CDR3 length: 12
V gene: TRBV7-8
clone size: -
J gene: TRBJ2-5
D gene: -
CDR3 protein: CASSHDVETQYF
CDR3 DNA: TGTGCCAGCAGCCATGATGTGGAGACCCAGTACTTC

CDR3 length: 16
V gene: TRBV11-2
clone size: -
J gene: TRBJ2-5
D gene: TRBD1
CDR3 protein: CASSIRKPGQGATQYF
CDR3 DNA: TGTGCCAGCAGCATCAGGAAACCGGGACAGGGTGCGACCCAGTACTTC

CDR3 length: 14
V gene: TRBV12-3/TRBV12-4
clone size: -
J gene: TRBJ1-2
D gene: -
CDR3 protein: CASSLGRGADGYTF
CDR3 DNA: TGTGCCAGCAGTTTAGGGCGGGGGGCCGATGGCTACACCTTC

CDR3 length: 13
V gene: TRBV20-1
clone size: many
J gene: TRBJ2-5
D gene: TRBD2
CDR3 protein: CSARGKRGETQYF
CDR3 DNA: TGCAGTGCTAGAGGCAAGCGGGGAGAGACCCAGTACTTC